Following are 10 T cell receptor beta chains from one sample sequenced in a study of T-cell memory formation after mild COVID-19. TCRdb re-called the 5' RACE reads through MiXCR, storing one row per CDR3 protein. Counted here are 400,000 or so distinct CDR3 sequences, roughly 20% occurring once; the ten biggest clones make up more than 8%. The sequenced material came from PBMCs or a T cell subset sorted from them (not recorded which). These receptors were collected from an adult woman who had mild COVID-19 (a few samples of this study predate the infection). Cell type and time point are not known.

This clonotype was seen more than once but under ten times. The chain employs TRBV12-3 or TRBV12-4 and TRBJ2-3; TRBD2 aligns across 10 bases. The CDR3 is 14 amino acids. Trimming took 11 bases from V and 2 from J; bases not matched to a gene: 7. The CDR3 is CAGNSGGPTDTQYF. DNA of the CDR3: TGTGCCGGAAATAGCGGGGGGCCCACAGATACGCAGTATTTT.

This clonotype came up a few times. This sequence joins TRBV7-9 and TRBJ1-3; no definite D call. The CDR3 runs to 13 residues. V was trimmed by 5 bases and J by 5 bases, leaving 10 bases between them. Per germline, CDR1 SEHNR and CDR2 FQNEAQ (reference sequence). CDR3 sequence reads: CASSPRRRNTIYF. The CDR3 bases are TGTGCCAGCAGCCCCCGGCGCCGAAACACCATATATTTT.

Ten or more counts support this clonotype. The chain combines TRBV4-3 with TRBJ2-7; possible D gene TRBD1, 6 bases. Germline CDR1 reads LGHNA; CDR2 reads YSLEER. Deletions cut 5 bases from V and 3 bases from J, with 11 bases between. The CDR3 totals 13 residues. The CDR3: CASSSGTNYEQYF. The CDR3 region has the DNA TGCGCCAGCAGCTCCGGGACAAACTACGAGCAGTACTTC.

The chain employs TRBV9 and TRBJ2-7, with 9 bases identical to TRBD2. Germline CDR1 and CDR2: SGDLS and YYNGEE. Germline trimming cut 0 bases from V and 9 bases from J; bases unmatched to any gene: 7. The CDR3 is made up of 14 amino acids. The CDR3 region has the DNA TGTGCCAGCAGCGTAGACCGGTGCGGGAGGGGGCAGTACTTC. This codes for CASSVDRCGRGQYF.

This clonotype has only a few counts. V is TRBV7-9 and J is TRBJ2-2, with 10 bases fitting TRBD2. Looked up from germline, CDR1 is SEHNR and CDR2 is FQNEAQ (reference sequence). V shed 3 bases and J 5 bases; nucleotides not matched to a gene: 6. This CDR3 is built from 16 residues. This CDR3 reads CASSFGSGRYTGELFF. Written as DNA, the CDR3 is TGTGCCAGCAGCTTCGGTAGCGGGAGGTATACCGGGGAGCTGTTTTTT.

The chain has TRBV7-2 and TRBJ2-7; TRBD2 agrees at 9 bases. Unmatched junction bases numbered 10, after V lost 1 base and J lost 12 bases. The CDR3 extends over 14 amino acids. CDR1 and CDR2 (germline): SGHTA, FQGNSA. CDR3 bases: TGTGCCAGCAGCTTAGGGCCTAGCGGGGCCTACACGTACTTC. Translated, it gives CASSLGPSGAYTYF.

This chain connects TRBV6-1 to TRBJ2-1; tentatively, D is TRBD2 (7 bases). Germline V CDR1 and CDR2: MNHNS, SASEGT. V was shortened by 6 bases and J by 8 bases, with 14 bases between the two germline ends. The CDR3 loop spans 13 amino acids. CDR3 coding DNA: TGTGCCAGCAGCTCGAGGGGGGGCTATGAGCAGTTCTTC. Translating it yields CASSSRGGYEQFF.

The V and J genes are TRBV12-3 or TRBV12-4 and TRBJ2-7; TRBD2 matches 7 bases. V shed 6 bases and J 3 bases; nucleotides not matched to a gene: 8. CDR3 length equals 14 residues. The CDR3 coding sequence is TGTGCCAGCAGGGGTGAGGAGCGGGGCTACGAGCAGTACTTC. It translates to CASRGEERGYEQYF.

This chain connects TRBV29-1 to TRBJ2-6, with TRBD1 matching over 7 bases. This CDR3 has 17 residues. Germline V gene lookup returns CDR1 SQVTM and CDR2 ANQGSEA. Losses at the gene ends were 5 bases for V and 1 base for J; bases not matched to a gene: 11. CDR3: CSVFDRERWSGANVLTF. In nucleotides, the CDR3 is TGCAGCGTTTTTGACAGGGAGCGTTGGTCTGGGGCCAACGTCCTGACTTTC.

The chain is built from TRBV27 and TRBJ2-1, with TRBD2 identical over 9 bases. Germline V gene sequence: CDR1 MNHEY, CDR2 SMNVEV (reference sequence). The ends lost 5 bases at V and 9 bases at J; junction bases unmatched: 5. This CDR3 comprises 13 residues. This chain's CDR3 is CASSRGTSTEQFF. The DNA for the CDR3 is TGTGCCAGCAGTCGCGGGACTAGCACTGAGCAGTTCTTC.